These 17 T cell receptor beta chains were all obtained from the same sample, sequenced in a study of blood T cell repertoires in COVID-19. The data were produced by immunoSEQ multiplex PCR, yet TCRdb's version contains in-frame clones alone and is incomplete. The sample has 250,000 to 350,000 clones, approximately 90% seen once. Sample: peripheral blood. The receptors stem from a man younger than 35 with active or convalescent COVID-19.

The chain combines TRBV6-5 with TRBJ2-7; the D gene is possibly TRBD1 (6 bases). Germline CDR1 MNHEY, CDR2 SVGAGI. The germline V and J ends were trimmed by 3 bases and 2 bases, with 11 bases remaining between them. CDR3 length equals 14 residues. The CDR3 DNA sequence: TGTGCCAGCAGTTATGGGTACAGGGCCTACGAGCAGTACTTC. Its translation is CASSYGYRAYEQYF.

The rearrangement joins TRBV3-1 (or the pseudogene TRBV3-2) to TRBJ2-1; 8 bases agree with TRBD2. V lost 11 bases to trimming and J lost 5 bases; unmatched junction nucleotides: 14. Per the germline V gene, CDR1 is LGHDT and CDR2 is YNNKEL (reference sequence). CDR3 length equals 15 residues. Written as DNA, the CDR3 is TGTGCCGGCGGTAGACGATTAGCGGGGAACAATGAGCAGTTCTTC. It translates to CAGGRRLAGNNEQFF.

The rearrangement links TRBV29-1 to TRBJ1-2, with TRBD1 matching over 7 bases. This CDR3 region has 13 residues. Germline CDR1 is SQVTM and CDR2 is ANQGSEA. The trim removed 4 bases at V and 4 bases at J, leaving 6 bases unmatched. Here the CDR3 reads CSVGQDRLYGYTF. The DNA for the CDR3 is TGCAGCGTTGGACAGGACAGGCTCTATGGCTACACCTTC.

In its sample, this clone was seen once. In DNA, the CDR3 is TGTGCCAGCAGCCAAGATCCCAGGGGCCACGAGCAGTACTTC. It is translated as CASSQDPRGHEQYF. The chain joins TRBV4-2 to TRBJ2-7, with D perhaps matching TRBD1 (6 bases). V was clipped by 0 bases and J by 5 bases, with 11 bases between them. The CDR3 length is 14 residues. CDR1 is LGHNA, CDR2 YNFKEQ, per germline.

The chain couples TRBV5-3 to TRBJ1-2, with 7 bases that match TRBD1. TRBV5-3 counts as an open reading frame of uncertain function. V trimming: 3 bases; J trimming: 3 bases; junction bases outside the gene matches: 14. CDR3 length: 17 residues. This chain's CDR3 is CARSSTGDGNFHYGYTF. For the CDR3, the DNA is TGTGCCAGAAGCTCTACAGGGGACGGGAATTTTCACTATGGCTACACCTTC.

This clone was found once. V gene TRBV10-3 combines with J gene TRBJ1-2; the D gene is possibly TRBD1 (5 bases). The CDR3 loop spans 14 amino acids. Trimming shortened V by 0 bases and J by 7 bases, and 12 bases separated the two germline ends. Germline CDR1 ENHRY, CDR2 SYGVKD. CDR3 region: CAISESSGRGGYTF. The CDR3 bases are TGTGCCATCAGTGAGTCGTCAGGAAGGGGTGGCTACACCTTC.

This clone appeared a single time. The rearrangement uses TRBV5-1 and TRBJ2-7; 7 bases are a match to TRBD1. This CDR3 is 14 amino acids long. Germline loops: CDR1 SGHRS, CDR2 YFSETQ. J lost 3 bases, V lost 0 bases, and 3 bases had no gene match. CDR3 loop: CASSLVGDSYEQYF. The CDR3 nucleotides read TGCGCCAGCAGCTTGGTAGGGGACAGCTACGAGCAGTACTTC. The variable domain in full, with the rest retrieved from reference TRBV5-1 and TRBJ2-7, is KAGVTQTPRYLIKTRGQQVTLSCSPISGHRSVSWYQQTPGQGLQFLFEYFSETQRNKGNFPGRFSGRQFSNSRSEMNVSTLELGDSALYLCASSLVGDSYEQYFGPGTRLTVT.

The chain carries TRBV5-5 and TRBJ2-7, with TRBD2 as a possible D gene (6 bases). The CDR3 spans 14 residues. The V end lost 0 bases, the J end lost 6 bases, and 13 bases lay between the germline ends. Germline V CDR1 and CDR2: SGHKS, YYEKEE (reference sequence). The CDR3 nucleotides read TGTGCCAGCAGCTTGGCCGGGACTCCAGTCGAGCAGTACTTC. It translates to CASSLAGTPVEQYF.

The chain joins TRBV24-1 to TRBJ2-1; the D gene is possibly TRBD2 (6 bases). Trimming took off 3 bases at V and 3 bases at J, with 23 bases between the two ends. The germline gives CDR1 KGHDR, CDR2 SFDVKD. This CDR3 has 19 residues. CDR3 region: CATSDPSPGTAGGYNEQFF. For the CDR3, the DNA is TGTGCCACCAGTGATCCATCCCCCGGGACTGCTGGAGGCTACAATGAGCAGTTCTTC.

This clone showed up just a few times. The gene calls are TRBV20-1 and TRBJ1-1, with D unresolved. V lost 3 bases and J lost 0, with 8 bases in between. Germline V gives CDR1 DFQATT, CDR2 SNEGSKA (reference sequence). The length of the CDR3 is 13 residues. DNA of the CDR3: TGCAGTGCTAGTATTCTTATGAACACTGAAGCTTTCTTT. Translating gives CSASILMNTEAFF.

The V gene is TRBV29-1, the J gene TRBJ2-1, with 8 bases lining up with TRBD2. With V trimmed by 7 bases and J by 10 bases, 15 bases remained unmatched. The CDR3 extends over 14 amino acids. CDR1 and CDR2 (germline): SQVTM, ANQGSEA. Here the CDR3 DNA reads TGCAGCGCTCACTCTCCGGGACTAGGTTGGGAGCAGTTCTTC. It translates to CSAHSPGLGWEQFF.

The chain joins TRBV6-1 to TRBJ1-1; a possible D gene is TRBD1 (5 bases). Germline V CDR1 and CDR2: MNHNS, SASEGT. Between the trimmed V and J ends, which lost 2 bases and 3 bases, there was a span of 13 bases. The CDR3 has 15 amino acids. The CDR3 coding sequence is TGTGCCAGCAGTGAACATGGGGGGGGAGACACTGAAGCTTTCTTT. This translates into CASSEHGGGDTEAFF.

This clone was observed a single time. J is TRBJ1-4 and V is TRBV4-1; weak D call: TRBD1 (5 bases). CDR1 and CDR2 from the germline V gene are MGHRA and YSYEKL. CDR3 length: 14 amino acids. The germline V and J ends were trimmed by 7 bases and 0 bases, with 9 bases remaining between them. CDR3 DNA: TGCGCCAGCACCCAGGGAGCAACTAATGAAAAACTGTTTTTT. This translates into CASTQGATNEKLFF.

The chain joins TRBV6-6 to TRBJ2-1; perhaps TRBD1 as D (6 bases). This CDR3 spans 14 amino acids. Trimming took off 0 bases at V and 7 bases at J, with 10 bases between the two ends. Germline V gives CDR1 MNHNY, CDR2 SVGAGI (reference sequence). CDR3 sequence reads: CASSYSTGSNEQFF. CDR3 bases: TGTGCCAGCAGTTACTCTACAGGGTCGAATGAGCAGTTCTTC.

The CDR3 DNA reads as TGTGCCAGCAGTTTAGACTCGGACAGGGTACGGACTGAAGCTTTCTTT. Translation: CASSLDSDRVRTEAFF. The genes are TRBV28 and TRBJ1-1; 8 bases line up with TRBD1. Germline CDR1 and CDR2: MDHEN and SYDVKM. V gave up 2 bases and J gave up 5 bases; unmatched junction bases: 10. The CDR3 contains 16 residues.

This clone came up a few times. The genes are TRBV6-5 and TRBJ2-2, with a tentative D call TRBD1 (7 bases). Germline assignment: CDR1 MNHEY and CDR2 SVGAGI. Trimming cost V 4 bases and J 6 bases, with 12 bases left between them. The CDR3 is made up of 14 amino acids. CDR3 protein: CASSFTGEAGELFF. The CDR3 DNA reads as TGTGCCAGCAGTTTTACAGGGGAGGCCGGGGAGCTGTTTTTT.

The rearrangement joins TRBV28 to TRBJ1-5; D possibly corresponds to TRBD1 (5 bases). This CDR3 region has 11 residues. Deletions cut 6 bases from V and 5 bases from J, with 5 bases between. Germline loops: CDR1 MDHEN, CDR2 SYDVKM. The DNA of the CDR3 is TGTGCCAGCAGCAGGGATCAGCCCCAGCATTTT. Translated: CASSRDQPQHF. Drawing the rest from reference TRBV28 and TRBJ1-5, the complete variable domain is DVKVTQSSRYLVKRTGEKVFLECVQDMDHENMFWYRQDPGLGLRLIYFSYDVKMKEKGDIPEGYSVSREKKERFSLILESASTNQTSMYLCASSRDQPQHFGDGTRLSIL.